This T cell receptor beta chain was identified during a study of cytomegalovirus exposure and HLA in healthy donors. The V gene end was trimmed by 0 bases and the J gene end by 2 bases; junction bases not matched to a gene: 6. This CDR3 spans 17 amino acids. The germline gives CDR1 SEHNR, CDR2 FQNEAQ (reference sequence). Study results and caveats: With further analysis later on, most CMV-associated TCR beta chains appeared HLA-restricted.

Concerning this clone itself: Its antigen is currently unknown.

The PCR made use of 60 Vbeta and 13 Jbeta primers. Measured with immunoSEQ multiplex PCR; TCRdb has only the in-frame clones, and not every one. This sample has around 86,000 clones, with around 79% found just once. Material for sequencing was PBMCs. This rearrangement joins TRBV7-9 to TRBJ2-3; 9 bases align to TRBD2. The TCR comes from a female donor in good health and CMV-seronegative. The CDR3 DNA reads TGTGCCAGCAGCTTAGCGAGGCTAGCGGGAAACACAGATACGCAGTATTTT. Translated: CASSLARLAGNTDTQYF.